The rows below give T cell receptor beta chains drawn from one sample of a study of CD4 T cells in relation to SARS-CoV-2 and coronaviruses. Only in-frame clones appear in the TCRdb table, and some are missing; sequencing was by immunoSEQ multiplex PCR. The table has 35,000 to 40,000 clones, 75% to 90% seen once; the top ten hold approximately 3%. Sequencing was carried out using memory CD4+ T cells from PBMCs. The source of these receptors is an adult with COVID-19. Each CDR3 is given with its conserved first and last residue. Each record gives: V gene, D gene, J gene, clone size, CDR3 DNA, CDR3 protein. D genes are given only for firm matches. Clone sizes are given selectively: once, few, many, or a class where the clone is expanded.

V: TRBV5-1; D: -; J: TRBJ2-1; size: -; DNA: TGCGCCAGCAGCCTCTACAATGAGCAGTTCTTC; CDR3: CASSLYNEQFF
V: TRBV7-8; D: -; J: TRBJ2-7; size: -; DNA: TGTGCCAGCAGCTTAGTGGCTGCCGCCTCCTACGAGCAGTACTTC; CDR3: CASSLVAAASYEQYF
V: TRBV5-4; D: TRBD2; J: TRBJ2-1; size: -; DNA: TGTGCCAGCAGCTTGGAGGCTAGCGGGAGAGGGGACCCCTACAATGAGCAGTTCTTC; CDR3: CASSLEASGRGDPYNEQFF
V: TRBV2; D: -; J: TRBJ2-1; size: -; DNA: TGTGCCAGCAGTGACCGTCTGACAGCTTACAATGAGCAGTTCTTC; CDR3: CASSDRLTAYNEQFF
V: TRBV29-1; D: TRBD2; J: TRBJ2-5; size: -; DNA: TGCAGCGTGAGCGGGAGCCCCCAAGAGACCCAGTACTTC; CDR3: CSVSGSPQETQYF
V: TRBV5-1; D: -; J: TRBJ1-1; size: -; DNA: TGCGCCAGCAGCTTGGCCCCGGGGCCGGGCGCTGAAGCTTTCTTT; CDR3: CASSLAPGPGAEAFF
V: TRBV7-2; D: TRBD1; J: TRBJ1-5; size: -; DNA: TGTGCCAGCAGCTTATACAGGGGACTTAGCAATCAGCCCCAGCATTTT; CDR3: CASSLYRGLSNQPQHF
V: TRBV30; D: -; J: TRBJ2-7; size: -; DNA: TGTGCCTGGAGTTTAAACCAGAATGACGAGCAGTACTTC; CDR3: CAWSLNQNDEQYF
V: TRBV6-5; D: -; J: TRBJ2-2; size: -; DNA: TGTGCCACCCTTACGCCGGGCACCGGGGAGCTGTTTTTT; CDR3: CATLTPGTGELFF
V: TRBV5-1; D: -; J: TRBJ1-2; size: -; DNA: TGCGCCAGTCGGGGTGGGAGTCATAACTATGGCTACACCTTC; CDR3: CASRGGSHNYGYTF
V: TRBV7-2; D: TRBD2; J: TRBJ2-4; size: -; DNA: TGTGCCAGCAGCTCACTCCTAGCGGCCATTCAGTACTTC; CDR3: CASSSLLAAIQYF
V: TRBV6-5; D: -; J: TRBJ2-7; size: -; DNA: TGTGCCAGCAGTACAGGGATCGGCGAGCAGTACTTC; CDR3: CASSTGIGEQYF
V: TRBV7-2; D: -; J: TRBJ2-5; size: -; DNA: TGTGCCAGCAGCTTAGGTCCCCTAGGGACCCAGTACTTC; CDR3: CASSLGPLGTQYF
V: TRBV6-5; D: -; J: TRBJ1-2; size: -; DNA: TGTGCCAGCAGATCCCGGTCATCACTCTATGGCTACACCTTC; CDR3: CASRSRSSLYGYTF
V: TRBV6-5; D: -; J: TRBJ2-7; size: -; DNA: TGTGCCAGCGGTACAGGGAACCACGAGCAGTACTTC; CDR3: CASGTGNHEQYF
V: TRBV5-1; D: -; J: TRBJ2-2; size: -; DNA: TGCGCCAGCAAGCCTAGCGAGAACACCGGGGAGCTGTTTTTT; CDR3: CASKPSENTGELFF
V: TRBV5-4; D: TRBD1; J: TRBJ2-2; size: -; DNA: TGTGCCAGCAGCGCAGCCAGGGACAGGTCGTACACCGGGGAGCTGTTTTTT; CDR3: CASSAARDRSYTGELFF
V: TRBV19; D: -; J: TRBJ1-1; size: -; DNA: TGTGCCAGTAGTATGCGGCAGGCGGGGAACACTGAAGCTTTCTTT; CDR3: CASSMRQAGNTEAFF
V: TRBV18; D: -; J: TRBJ1-5; size: -; DNA: TGTGCCAGCTCACCCCTTCCCTATAGCAATCAGCCCCAGCATTTT; CDR3: CASSPLPYSNQPQHF
V: TRBV2; D: -; J: TRBJ2-6; size: -; DNA: TGTGCCAGCATGGATAGATCGTCCCCCGGGGCCAACGTCCTGACTTTC; CDR3: CASMDRSSPGANVLTF
V: TRBV5-6; D: -; J: TRBJ1-5; size: -; DNA: TGTGCCAGCAGCTTGTGGGGGTACAGCAATCAGCCCCAGCATTTT; CDR3: CASSLWGYSNQPQHF
V: TRBV6-5; D: TRBD2; J: TRBJ2-7; size: once; DNA: TGTGCCAGCCAAAATTCGCGGGGGGTGACCGAGCAGTACTTC; CDR3: CASQNSRGVTEQYF
V: TRBV11-2; D: TRBD2; J: TRBJ2-7; size: -; DNA: TGTGCCAGCAGTATTATGGGGGGGGGTTACTACGAGCAGTACTTC; CDR3: CASSIMGGGYYEQYF
V: TRBV3-1/TRBV3-2; D: -; J: TRBJ1-4; size: -; DNA: TGTGCCAGCAGCCAGGTGATAGTTGGTGAAAAACTGTTTTTT; CDR3: CASSQVIVGEKLFF
V: TRBV15; D: -; J: TRBJ2-6; size: once; DNA: TGTGCCACCAGCACTAATCGGGCTGGGGCCAACGTCCTGACTTTC; CDR3: CATSTNRAGANVLTF
V: TRBV7-6; D: -; J: TRBJ2-3; size: -; DNA: TGTGCCAGCAGCTTATTTCGTCAGAGCACAGATACGCAGTATTTT; CDR3: CASSLFRQSTDTQYF
V: TRBV30; D: TRBD2; J: TRBJ2-3; size: -; DNA: TGTGCCTGGAGCGCGCTCGCCGGGACTAGCGGGAGGGAAGCTAGCACAGATACGCAGTATTTT; CDR3: CAWSALAGTSGREASTDTQYF
V: TRBV6-5; D: TRBD2; J: TRBJ2-5; size: -; DNA: TGTGCCAGCAGTTACACTAGCGGGAGGGAGACCCAGTACTTC; CDR3: CASSYTSGRETQYF
V: TRBV28; D: -; J: TRBJ2-1; size: -; DNA: TGTGCCAGCAGTCTGACCTTTGGGGGCGGGGGAGGGTGGGGTGGTGAGCAGTTCTTC; CDR3: CASSLTFGGGGGWGGEQFF
V: TRBV2; D: -; J: TRBJ2-5; size: -; DNA: TGTGCCAGCAGTGAACGAACAGGCCAAGAGACCCAGTACTTC; CDR3: CASSERTGQETQYF
V: TRBV3-1/TRBV3-2; D: -; J: TRBJ1-2; size: -; DNA: TGTGCCAGCAGCCTCGGACAGAACTATGGCTACACCTTC; CDR3: CASSLGQNYGYTF
V: TRBV5-6; D: -; J: TRBJ1-1; size: -; DNA: TGTGCCAGCAGCTTTTTCCGGGCGGGGTCGATTGGAGAAGCTTTCTTT; CDR3: CASSFFRAGSIGEAFF
V: TRBV14; D: -; J: TRBJ1-6; size: -; DNA: TGTGCCAGCAGCCGCAACTATTCACCCCTCCACTTT; CDR3: CASSRNYSPLHF
V: TRBV19; D: -; J: TRBJ2-2; size: -; DNA: TGTGCCAGTAGTATACTAGCGAACACCGGGGAGCTGTTTTTT; CDR3: CASSILANTGELFF
V: TRBV5-8; D: -; J: TRBJ1-1; size: -; DNA: TGTGCCAGCAGCCAGGGTTCGGGCCTTGGCGCTGAAGCTTTCTTT; CDR3: CASSQGSGLGAEAFF
V: TRBV7-9; D: TRBD2; J: TRBJ2-2; size: -; DNA: TGTGCCAGCAGCTCCACTCCCCTCGGGACTAAGGCCGGGGAGCTGTTTTTT; CDR3: CASSSTPLGTKAGELFF
V: TRBV7-3; D: -; J: TRBJ1-1; size: -; DNA: TGTGCCAGCAGCGCCGGACCCACGAACACTGAAGCTTTCTTT; CDR3: CASSAGPTNTEAFF
V: TRBV24-1; D: TRBD2; J: TRBJ2-3; size: -; DNA: TGTGCCACCAGTGACTCACTAGCGGGGGCCACAGATACGCAGTATTTT; CDR3: CATSDSLAGATDTQYF
V: TRBV19; D: TRBD2; J: TRBJ2-3; size: -; DNA: TGTGCCAGTAGTATACAGTTCAGACTAGCGGGAGATACGCAGTATTTT; CDR3: CASSIQFRLAGDTQYF
V: TRBV11-1; D: -; J: TRBJ1-1; size: -; DNA: TGTGCCAGCAGCTTTCCAGGGTTCCCTGAAGCTTTCTTT; CDR3: CASSFPGFPEAFF
V: TRBV20-1; D: TRBD1; J: TRBJ2-2; size: -; DNA: TGCAGTGCTAGTGGACAGGCCCGTGGCACCGGGGAGCTGTTTTTT; CDR3: CSASGQARGTGELFF